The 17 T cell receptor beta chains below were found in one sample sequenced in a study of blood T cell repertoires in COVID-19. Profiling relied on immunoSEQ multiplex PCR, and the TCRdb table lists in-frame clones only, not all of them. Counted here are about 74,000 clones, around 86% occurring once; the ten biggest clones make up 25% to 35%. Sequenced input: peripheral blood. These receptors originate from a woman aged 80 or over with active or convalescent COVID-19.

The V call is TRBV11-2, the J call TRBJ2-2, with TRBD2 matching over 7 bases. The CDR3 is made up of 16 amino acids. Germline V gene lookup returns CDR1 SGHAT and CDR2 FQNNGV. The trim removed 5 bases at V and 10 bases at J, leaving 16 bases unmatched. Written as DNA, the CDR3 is TGTGCCAGCAGCCGACTTGGGACTATCCCGGGTGTGGAGCTGTTTTTT. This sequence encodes CASSRLGTIPGVELFF.

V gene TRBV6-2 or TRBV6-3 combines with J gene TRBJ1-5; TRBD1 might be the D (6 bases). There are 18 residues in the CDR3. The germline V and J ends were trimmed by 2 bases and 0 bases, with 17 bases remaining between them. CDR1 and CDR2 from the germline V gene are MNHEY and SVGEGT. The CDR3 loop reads CASSYGDTLGDSNQPQHF. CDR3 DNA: TGTGCCAGCAGTTACGGGGACACCCTCGGCGATAGCAATCAGCCCCAGCATTTT.

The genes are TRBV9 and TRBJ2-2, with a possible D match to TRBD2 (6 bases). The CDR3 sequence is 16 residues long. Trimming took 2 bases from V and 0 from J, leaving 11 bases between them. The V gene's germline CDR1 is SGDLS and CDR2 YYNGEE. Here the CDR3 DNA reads TGTGCCAGCAGCGTCCTACCGGGGGCGAACACCGGGGAGCTGTTTTTT. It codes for CASSVLPGANTGELFF.

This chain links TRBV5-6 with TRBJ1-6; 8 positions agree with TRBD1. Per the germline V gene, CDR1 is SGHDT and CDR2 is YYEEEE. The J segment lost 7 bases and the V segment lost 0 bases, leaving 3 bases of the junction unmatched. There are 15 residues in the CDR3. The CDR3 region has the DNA TGTGCCAGCAGCTTGGGTGACAGGGGAAATTCACCCCTCCACTTT. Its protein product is CASSLGDRGNSPLHF. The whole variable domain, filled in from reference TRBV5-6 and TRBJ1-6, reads DAGVTQSPTHLIKTRGQQVTLRCSPKSGHDTVSWYQQALGQGPQFIFQYYEEEERQRGNFPDRFSGHQFPNYSSELNVNALLLGDSALYLCASSLGDRGNSPLHFGNGTRLTVT.

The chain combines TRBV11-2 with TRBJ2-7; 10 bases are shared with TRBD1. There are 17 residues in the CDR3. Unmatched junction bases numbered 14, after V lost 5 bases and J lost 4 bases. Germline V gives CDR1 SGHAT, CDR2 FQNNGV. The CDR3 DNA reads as TGTGCCAGCAGCCCCCTCCCCCGGGACAGGGGCCGGTACGAGCAGTACTTC. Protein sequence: CASSPLPRDRGRYEQYF.

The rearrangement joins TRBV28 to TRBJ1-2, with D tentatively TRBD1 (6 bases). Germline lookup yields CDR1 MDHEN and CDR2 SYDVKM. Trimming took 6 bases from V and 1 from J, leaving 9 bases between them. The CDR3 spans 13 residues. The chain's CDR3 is CASRKQGNYGYTF. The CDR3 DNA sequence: TGTGCCAGCAGGAAACAGGGTAACTATGGCTACACCTTC.

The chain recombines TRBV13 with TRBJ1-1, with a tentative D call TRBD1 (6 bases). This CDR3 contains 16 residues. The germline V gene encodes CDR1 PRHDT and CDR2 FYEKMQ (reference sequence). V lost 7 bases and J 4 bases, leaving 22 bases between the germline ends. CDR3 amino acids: CASTNFLGGASTEAFF. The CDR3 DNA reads TGTGCCAGCACCAATTTCCTAGGGGGGGCTTCCACTGAAGCTTTCTTT.

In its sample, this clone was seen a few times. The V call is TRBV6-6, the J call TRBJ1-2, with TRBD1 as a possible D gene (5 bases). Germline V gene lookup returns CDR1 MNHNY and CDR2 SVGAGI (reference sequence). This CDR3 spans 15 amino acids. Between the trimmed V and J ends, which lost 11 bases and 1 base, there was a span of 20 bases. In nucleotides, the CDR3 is TGTGCCTGCCTCCGTGGGCAGGGAGGTAACTATGGCTACACCTTC. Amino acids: CACLRGQGGNYGYTF.

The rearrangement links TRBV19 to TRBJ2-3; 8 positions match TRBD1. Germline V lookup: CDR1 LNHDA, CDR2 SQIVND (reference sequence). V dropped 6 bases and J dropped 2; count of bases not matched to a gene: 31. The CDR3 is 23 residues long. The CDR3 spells CASRIRGRRTGLLYFEDTDTQYF. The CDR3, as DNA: TGTGCCAGTAGAATTCGAGGCCGCCGGACAGGGTTACTTTATTTCGAAGACACAGATACGCAGTATTTT.

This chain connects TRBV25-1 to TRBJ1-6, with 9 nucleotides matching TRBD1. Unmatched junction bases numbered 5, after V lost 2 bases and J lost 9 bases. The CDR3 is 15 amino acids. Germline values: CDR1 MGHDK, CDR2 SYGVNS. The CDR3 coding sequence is TGTGCCAGCAGTGAACGCGACAGGGGGAGTTCACCCCTCCACTTT. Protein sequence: CASSERDRGSSPLHF. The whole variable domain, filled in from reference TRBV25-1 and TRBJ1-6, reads EADIYQTPRYLVIGTGKKITLECSQTMGHDKMYWYQQDPGMELHLIHYSYGVNSTEKGDLSSESTVSRIRTEHFPLTLESARPSHTSQYLCASSERDRGSSPLHFGNGTRLTVT.

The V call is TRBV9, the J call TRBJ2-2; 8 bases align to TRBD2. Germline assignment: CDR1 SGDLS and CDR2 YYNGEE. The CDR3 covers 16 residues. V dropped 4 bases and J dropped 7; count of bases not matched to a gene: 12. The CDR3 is CASSPGSNGGVGELFF. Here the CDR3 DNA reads TGTGCCAGCAGCCCAGGAAGTAACGGGGGGGTCGGGGAGCTGTTTTTT.

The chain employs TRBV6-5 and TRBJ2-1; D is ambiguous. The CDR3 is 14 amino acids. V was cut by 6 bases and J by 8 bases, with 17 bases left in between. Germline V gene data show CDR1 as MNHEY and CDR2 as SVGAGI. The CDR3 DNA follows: TGTGCCAGCAGCCCGGCGGATTGGAGAGATGAGCAGTTCTTC. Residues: CASSPADWRDEQFF.

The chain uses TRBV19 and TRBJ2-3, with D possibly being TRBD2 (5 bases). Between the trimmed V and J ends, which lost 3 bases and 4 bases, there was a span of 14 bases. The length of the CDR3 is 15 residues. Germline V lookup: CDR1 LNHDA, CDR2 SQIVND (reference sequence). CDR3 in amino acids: CASSMTRLPPDTQYF. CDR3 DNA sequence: TGTGCCAGTAGTATGACCCGACTACCCCCAGATACGCAGTATTTT.

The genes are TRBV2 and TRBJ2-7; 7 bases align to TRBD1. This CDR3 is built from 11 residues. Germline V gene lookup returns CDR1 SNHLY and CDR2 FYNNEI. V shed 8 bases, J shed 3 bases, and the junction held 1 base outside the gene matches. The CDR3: CASGDSYEQYF. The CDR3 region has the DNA TGTGCCAGCGGGGACAGCTACGAGCAGTACTTC. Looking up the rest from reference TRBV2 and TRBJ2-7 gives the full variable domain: EPEVTQTPSHQVTQMGQEVILRCVPISNHLYFYWYRQILGQKVEFLVSFYNNEISEKSEIFDDQFSVERPDGSNFTLKIRSTKLEDSAMYFCASGDSYEQYFGPGTRLTVT.

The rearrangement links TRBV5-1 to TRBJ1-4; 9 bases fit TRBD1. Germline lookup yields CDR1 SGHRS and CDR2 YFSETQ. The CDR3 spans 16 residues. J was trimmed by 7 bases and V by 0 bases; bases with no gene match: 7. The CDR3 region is CASSLDWGTGTEKLFF. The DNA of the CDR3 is TGCGCCAGCAGCTTGGATTGGGGGACAGGGACTGAAAAACTGTTTTTT.

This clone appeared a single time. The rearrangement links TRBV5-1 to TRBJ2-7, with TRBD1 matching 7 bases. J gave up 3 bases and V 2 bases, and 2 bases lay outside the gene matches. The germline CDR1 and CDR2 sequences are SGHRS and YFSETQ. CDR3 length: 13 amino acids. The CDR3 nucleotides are TGCGCCAGCAGCTTCAGGACAGGCTACGAGCAGTACTTC. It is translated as CASSFRTGYEQYF.

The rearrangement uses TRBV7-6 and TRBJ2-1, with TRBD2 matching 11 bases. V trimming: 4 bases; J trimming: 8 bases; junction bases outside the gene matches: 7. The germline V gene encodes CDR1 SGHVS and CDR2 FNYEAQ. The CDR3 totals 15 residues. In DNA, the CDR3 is TGTGCCAGCAGCTCCATAGCGGGGGGGCAACATGAGCAGTTCTTC. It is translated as CASSSIAGGQHEQFF.